This record looks at one TCR beta chain sequence and its context. The source of the sample is a study of blood T cell repertoires in COVID-19. Study summary: PBMCs, B-cell-depleted T cells, or T cells were the source of the cDNA or gDNA that made up the material.

Original methodology: The assay estimated nucleated cells by amplifying reference gene primers. Produced via immunoSEQ multiplex PCR; TCRdb's table is partial and in-frame only. V, J and clone size are taken as reported in that table, and D and trimming were inferred from the DNA itself. The sample contains roughly 200,000 clones, approximately 88% of which appear only once. Germline CDR1 is SNHLY and CDR2 is FYNNEI. Germline trimming cut 10 bases from V and 8 bases from J; bases unmatched to any gene: 7. The CDR3 loop spans 12 amino acids. The chain combines TRBV2 with TRBJ2-1, with TRBD1 matching over 8 bases. Sequencing input: peripheral blood. The TCR was taken from a woman aged 40 to 50 with COVID-19, enrolled during active disease. The CDR3 spells CATRTGGDEQFF. The CDR3 nucleotides read TGTGCCACCCGCACAGGGGGAGATGAGCAGTTCTTC. The entire variable domain, with the rest obtained from reference TRBV2 and TRBJ2-1, is as follows: EPEVTQTPSHQVTQMGQEVILRCVPISNHLYFYWYRQILGQKVEFLVSFYNNEISEKSEIFDDQFSVERPDGSNFTLKIRSTKLEDSAMYFCATRTGGDEQFFGPGTRLTVL.